This TCR beta chain was captured by sequencing in a study of T-cell reconstitution after alpha-beta-depleted transplantation in children. Study-wide findings and caveats: It was surviving recipient T cells and thymic progenitors that gave some patients high TCRbeta diversity at day 60. The origin of alpha-beta T cells about two months after transplant was reportedly several hundred expanded graft clones. Fresh T-cell production supplied most of the T-cell counts and diversity seen one year after transplant.

There are many counts of this clonotype. The target antigen is unknown. The ends were cut back, 7 bases at V and 6 bases at J, with 19 bases in the middle. This CDR3 spans 15 amino acids. Germline V gene sequence: CDR1 SNHLY, CDR2 FYNNEI. The library targeted TCRbeta and was prepared with unique molecular identifiers. Each CDR3 protein gets one entry after TCRdb re-called the PCR reads with MiXCR. The sample records almost 500,000 distinct CDR3 sequences, more than 9% being singletons. The TCR was taken from a child aged 2-15 years with inherited bone marrow failure, due to receive a stem cell transplant. V is TRBV2 and J is TRBJ2-1; D might be TRBD2 (6 bases). The starting material was PBMCs, obtained before TCRalphabeta/CD19-depleted stem cell transplant. CDR3 sequence: CASTWGVGSGNEQFF. CDR3 bases: TGTGCCAGCACCTGGGGTGTCGGGAGTGGCAATGAGCAGTTCTTC. Full variable domain (remainder filled in from reference TRBV2 and TRBJ2-1): EPEVTQTPSHQVTQMGQEVILRCVPISNHLYFYWYRQILGQKVEFLVSFYNNEISEKSEIFDDQFSVERPDGSNFTLKIRSTKLEDSAMYFCASTWGVGSGNEQFFGPGTRLTVL.